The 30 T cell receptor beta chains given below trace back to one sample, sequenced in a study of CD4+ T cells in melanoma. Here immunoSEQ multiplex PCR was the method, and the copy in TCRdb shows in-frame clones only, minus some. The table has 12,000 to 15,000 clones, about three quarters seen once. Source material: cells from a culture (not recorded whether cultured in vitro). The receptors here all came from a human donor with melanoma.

CDR3 bases: TGTGCCAGCAAGTTTGCAGCAGGAAACACCATATATTTT. Translating it yields CASKFAAGNTIYF. The rearrangement links TRBV27 to TRBJ1-3; no firm D call. Trimming removed 7 bases from V and 4 bases from J, with 11 bases in between. The germline V gene has CDR1 MNHEY and CDR2 SMNVEV (reference sequence). This CDR3 has 13 amino acids.

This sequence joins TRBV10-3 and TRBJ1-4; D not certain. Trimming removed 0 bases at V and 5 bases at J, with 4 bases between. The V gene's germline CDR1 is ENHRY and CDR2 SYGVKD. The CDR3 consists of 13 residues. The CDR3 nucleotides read TGTGCCATCAGTGAGTCCCCGAATGAAAAACTGTTTTTT. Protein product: CAISESPNEKLFF.

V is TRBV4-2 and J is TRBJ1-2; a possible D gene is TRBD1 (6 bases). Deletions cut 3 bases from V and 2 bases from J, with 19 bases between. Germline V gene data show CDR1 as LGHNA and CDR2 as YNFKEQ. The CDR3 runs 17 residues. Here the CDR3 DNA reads TGTGCCAGCAGCCATGAAACCTACACAGGGACCAACTATGGCTACACCTTC. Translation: CASSHETYTGTNYGYTF.

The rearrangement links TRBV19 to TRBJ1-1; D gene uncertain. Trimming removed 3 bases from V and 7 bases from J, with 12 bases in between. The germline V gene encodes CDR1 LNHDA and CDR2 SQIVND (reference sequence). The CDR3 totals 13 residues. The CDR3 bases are TGTGCCAGTAGTATTCCGGGGTATGGTGAAGCTTTCTTT. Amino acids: CASSIPGYGEAFF. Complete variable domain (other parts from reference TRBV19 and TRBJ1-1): DGGITQSPKYLFRKEGQNVTLSCEQNLNHDAMYWYRQDPGQGLRLIYYSQIVNDFQKGDIAEGYSVSREKKESFPLTVTSAQKNPTAFYLCASSIPGYGEAFFGQGTRLTVV.

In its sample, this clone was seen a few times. The CDR3: CASSLAGRDRTNYGYTF. The CDR3, as DNA: TGCGCCAGCAGCTTGGCGGGGAGGGACAGAACTAACTATGGCTACACCTTC. The chain combines TRBV5-1 with TRBJ1-2; 7 bases line up with TRBD1. Trimming cost V 0 bases and J 0 bases; bases outside gene matches: 8. Germline CDR1 and CDR2: SGHRS and YFSETQ. The length of the CDR3 is 17 residues. The whole variable domain, filled in from reference TRBV5-1 and TRBJ1-2, reads KAGVTQTPRYLIKTRGQQVTLSCSPISGHRSVSWYQQTPGQGLQFLFEYFSETQRNKGNFPGRFSGRQFSNSRSEMNVSTLELGDSALYLCASSLAGRDRTNYGYTFGSGTRLTVV.

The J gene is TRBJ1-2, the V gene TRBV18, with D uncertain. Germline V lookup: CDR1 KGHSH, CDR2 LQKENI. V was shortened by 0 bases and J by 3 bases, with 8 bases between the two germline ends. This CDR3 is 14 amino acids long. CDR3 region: CASSPPSSDYGYTF. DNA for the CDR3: TGTGCCAGCTCACCACCTTCGTCAGACTATGGCTACACCTTC.

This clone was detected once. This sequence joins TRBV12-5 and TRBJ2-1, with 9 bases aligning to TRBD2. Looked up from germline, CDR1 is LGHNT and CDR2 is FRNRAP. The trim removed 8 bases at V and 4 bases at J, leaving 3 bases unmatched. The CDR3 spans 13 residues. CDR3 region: CASTRGGYNEQFF. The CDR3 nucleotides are TGTGCTAGTACGCGGGGGGGATACAATGAGCAGTTCTTC.

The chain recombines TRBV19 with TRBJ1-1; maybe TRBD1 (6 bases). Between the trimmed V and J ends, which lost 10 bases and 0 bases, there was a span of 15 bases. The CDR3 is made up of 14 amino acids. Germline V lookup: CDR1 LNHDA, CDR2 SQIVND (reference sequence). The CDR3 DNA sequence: TGTGCCACCTACTCGGACAGACTGAACACTGAAGCTTTCTTT. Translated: CATYSDRLNTEAFF.

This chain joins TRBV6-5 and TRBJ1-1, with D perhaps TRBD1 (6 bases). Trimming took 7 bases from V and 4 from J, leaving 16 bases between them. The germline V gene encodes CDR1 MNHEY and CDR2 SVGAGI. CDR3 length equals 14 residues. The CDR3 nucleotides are TGTGCCAGCACCCAATCACAGGGCCGCACTGAAGCTTTCTTT. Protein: CASTQSQGRTEAFF.

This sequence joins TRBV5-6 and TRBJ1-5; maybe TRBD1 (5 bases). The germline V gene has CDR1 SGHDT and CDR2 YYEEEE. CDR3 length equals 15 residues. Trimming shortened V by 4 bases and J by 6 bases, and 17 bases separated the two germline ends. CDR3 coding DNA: TGTGCCAGCAGCGGAGGGACCCAAGGAGGTCAGCCCCAGCATTTT. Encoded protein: CASSGGTQGGQPQHF.

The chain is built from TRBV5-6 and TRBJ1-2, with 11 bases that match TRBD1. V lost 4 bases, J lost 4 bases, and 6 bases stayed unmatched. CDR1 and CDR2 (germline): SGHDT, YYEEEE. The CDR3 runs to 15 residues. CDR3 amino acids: CASSLGQGAPYGYTF. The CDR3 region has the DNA TGTGCCAGCAGCCTCGGACAGGGGGCCCCCTATGGCTACACCTTC.

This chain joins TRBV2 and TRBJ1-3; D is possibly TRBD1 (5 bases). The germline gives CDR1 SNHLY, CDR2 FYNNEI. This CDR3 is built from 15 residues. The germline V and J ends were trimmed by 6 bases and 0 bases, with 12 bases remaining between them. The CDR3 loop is CASRRQRNSGNTIYF. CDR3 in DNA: TGTGCCAGCAGGCGACAGAGAAACTCTGGAAACACCATATATTTT.

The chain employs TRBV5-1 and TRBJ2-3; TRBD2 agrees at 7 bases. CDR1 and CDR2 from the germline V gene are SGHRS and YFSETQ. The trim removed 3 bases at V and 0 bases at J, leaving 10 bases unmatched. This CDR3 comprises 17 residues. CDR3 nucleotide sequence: TGCGCCAGCAGCTCCCTAATTCTAGCGGTTAGCACAGATACGCAGTATTTT. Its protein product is CASSSLILAVSTDTQYF.

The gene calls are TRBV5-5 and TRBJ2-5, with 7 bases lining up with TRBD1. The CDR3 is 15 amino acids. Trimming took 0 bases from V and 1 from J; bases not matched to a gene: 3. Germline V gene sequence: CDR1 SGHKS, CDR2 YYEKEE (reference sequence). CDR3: CASSLVTGAQETQYF. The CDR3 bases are TGTGCCAGCAGCTTGGTTACAGGGGCCCAAGAGACCCAGTACTTC.

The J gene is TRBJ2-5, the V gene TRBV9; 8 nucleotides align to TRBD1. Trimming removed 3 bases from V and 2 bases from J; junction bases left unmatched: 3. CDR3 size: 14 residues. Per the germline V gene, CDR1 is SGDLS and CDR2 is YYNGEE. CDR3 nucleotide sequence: TGTGCCAGCAGCGGGACAGGGCGACAAGAGACCCAGTACTTC. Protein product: CASSGTGRQETQYF. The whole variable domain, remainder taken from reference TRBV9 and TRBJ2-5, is DSGVTQTPKHLITATGQRVTLRCSPRSGDLSVYWYQQSLDQGLQFLIQYYNGEERAKGNILERFSAQQFPDLHSELNLSSLELGDSALYFCASSGTGRQETQYFGPGTRLLVL.

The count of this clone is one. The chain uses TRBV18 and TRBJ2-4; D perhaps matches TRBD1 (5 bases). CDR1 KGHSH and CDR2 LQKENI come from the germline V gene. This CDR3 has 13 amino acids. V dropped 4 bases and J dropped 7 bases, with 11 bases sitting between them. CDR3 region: CASSQSRDNIQYF. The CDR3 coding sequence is TGTGCCAGCTCACAAAGCAGGGATAACATTCAGTACTTC. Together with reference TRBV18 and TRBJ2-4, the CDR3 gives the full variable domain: NAGVMQNPRHLVRRRGQEARLRCSPMKGHSHVYWYRQLPEEGLKFMVYLQKENIIDESGMPKERFSAEFPKEGPSILRIQQVVRGDSAAYFCASSQSRDNIQYFGAGTRLSVL.

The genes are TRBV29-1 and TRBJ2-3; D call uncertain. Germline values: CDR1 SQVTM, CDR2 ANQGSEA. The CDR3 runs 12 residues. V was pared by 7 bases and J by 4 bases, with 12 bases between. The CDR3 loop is CSGRLASDTQYF. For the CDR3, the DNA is TGCAGCGGTCGACTGGCGTCAGATACGCAGTATTTT.

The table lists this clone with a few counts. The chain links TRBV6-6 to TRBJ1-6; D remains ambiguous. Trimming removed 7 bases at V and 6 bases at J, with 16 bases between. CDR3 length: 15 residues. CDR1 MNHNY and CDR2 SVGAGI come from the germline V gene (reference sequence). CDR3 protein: CASTNAPDFNSPLHF. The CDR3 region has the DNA TGTGCCAGCACTAACGCCCCTGATTTTAATTCACCCCTCCACTTT.

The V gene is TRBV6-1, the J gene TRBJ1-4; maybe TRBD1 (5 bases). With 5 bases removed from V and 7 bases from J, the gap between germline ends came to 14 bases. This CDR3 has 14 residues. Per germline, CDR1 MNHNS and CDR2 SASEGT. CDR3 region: CASSQRGFGEKLFF. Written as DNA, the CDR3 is TGTGCCAGCAGTCAGAGGGGATTCGGTGAAAAACTGTTTTTT.

The CDR3 loop is CATSRGQLSTNYGYTF. The CDR3 coding sequence is TGTGCCACCAGCAGAGGGCAGCTATCCACCAACTATGGCTACACCTTC. The rearrangement joins TRBV15 to TRBJ1-2, with no clear D. V lost 1 base and J 2 bases, leaving 14 bases between the germline ends. From germline, CDR1 is LNHNV and CDR2 YYDKDF (reference sequence). The CDR3 covers 16 residues.

The CDR3 protein is CASSLRRNTGELFF. Here the CDR3 DNA reads TGCGCCAGCAGCTTGAGGCGGAACACCGGGGAGCTGTTTTTT. The chain employs TRBV5-1 and TRBJ2-2; D is undetermined. V lost 1 base and J lost 1, with 5 bases in between. This CDR3 contains 14 residues. CDR1 is SGHRS and CDR2 is YFSETQ in the germline V gene.

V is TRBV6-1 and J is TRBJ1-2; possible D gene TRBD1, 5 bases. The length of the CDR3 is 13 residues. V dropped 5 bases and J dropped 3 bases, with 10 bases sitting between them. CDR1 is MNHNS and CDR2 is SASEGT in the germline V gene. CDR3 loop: CASSLQDYYGYTF. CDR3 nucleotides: TGTGCCAGCAGTTTACAGGATTACTATGGCTACACCTTC.

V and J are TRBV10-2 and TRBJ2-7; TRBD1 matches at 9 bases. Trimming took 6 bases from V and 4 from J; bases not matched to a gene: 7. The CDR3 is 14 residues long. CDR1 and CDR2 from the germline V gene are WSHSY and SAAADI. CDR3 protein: CASRSRDRVYEQYF. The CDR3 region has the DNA TGCGCCAGCAGAAGCCGGGACAGGGTGTACGAGCAGTACTTC.

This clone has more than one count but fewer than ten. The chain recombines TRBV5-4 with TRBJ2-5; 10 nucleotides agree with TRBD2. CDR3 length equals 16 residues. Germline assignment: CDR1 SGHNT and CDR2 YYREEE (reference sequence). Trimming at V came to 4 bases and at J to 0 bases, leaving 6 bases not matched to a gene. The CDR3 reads CASSQGTSAYQETQYF. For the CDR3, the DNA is TGTGCCAGCAGCCAAGGGACTAGCGCGTACCAAGAGACCCAGTACTTC.

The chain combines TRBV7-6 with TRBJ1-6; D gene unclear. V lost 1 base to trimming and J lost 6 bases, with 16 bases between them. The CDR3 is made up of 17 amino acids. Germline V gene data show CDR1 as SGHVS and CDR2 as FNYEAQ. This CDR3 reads CASSLGPGGRTNSPLHF. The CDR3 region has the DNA TGTGCCAGCAGCTTAGGCCCCGGAGGCAGGACTAATTCACCCCTCCACTTT. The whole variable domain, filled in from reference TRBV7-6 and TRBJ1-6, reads GAGVSQSPRYKVTKRGQDVALRCDPISGHVSLYWYRQALGQGPEFLTYFNYEAQQDKSGLPNDRFSAERPEGSISTLTIQRTEQRDSAMYRCASSLGPGGRTNSPLHFGNGTRLTVT.

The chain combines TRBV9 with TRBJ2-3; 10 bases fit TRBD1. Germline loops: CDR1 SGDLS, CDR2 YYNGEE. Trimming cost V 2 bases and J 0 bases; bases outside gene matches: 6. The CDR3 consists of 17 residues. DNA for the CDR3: TGTGCCAGCAGCGTCCGACAGGGGGCTTCGAGCACAGATACGCAGTATTTT. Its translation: CASSVRQGASSTDTQYF.

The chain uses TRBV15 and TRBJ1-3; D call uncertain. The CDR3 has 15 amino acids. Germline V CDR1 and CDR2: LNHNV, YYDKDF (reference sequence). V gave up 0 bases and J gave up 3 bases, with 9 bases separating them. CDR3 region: CATSRDPGYGNTIYF. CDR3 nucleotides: TGTGCCACCAGCAGAGATCCGGGTTATGGAAACACCATATATTTT.

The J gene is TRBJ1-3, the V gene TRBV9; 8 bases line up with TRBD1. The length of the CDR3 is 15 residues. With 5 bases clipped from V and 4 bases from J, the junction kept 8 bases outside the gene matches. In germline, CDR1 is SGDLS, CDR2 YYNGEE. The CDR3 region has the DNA TGTGCCAGCAGTCGTCAGGGGGCGTCCGGAAACACCATATATTTT. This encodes CASSRQGASGNTIYF.

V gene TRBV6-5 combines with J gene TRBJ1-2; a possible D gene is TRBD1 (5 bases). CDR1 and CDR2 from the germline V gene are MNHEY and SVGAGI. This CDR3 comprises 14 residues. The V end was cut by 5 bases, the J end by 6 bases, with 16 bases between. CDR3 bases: TGTGCCAGCAGTCCCGTTGACAGTAGGAATGGCTACACCTTC. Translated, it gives CASSPVDSRNGYTF.

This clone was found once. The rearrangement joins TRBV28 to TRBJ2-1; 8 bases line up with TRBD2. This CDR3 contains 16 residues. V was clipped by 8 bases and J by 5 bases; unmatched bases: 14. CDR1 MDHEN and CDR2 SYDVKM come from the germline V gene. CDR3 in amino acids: CASLAYGGARDNEQFF. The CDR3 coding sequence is TGTGCCAGCTTAGCGTACGGGGGGGCACGGGACAATGAGCAGTTCTTC.